The 14 T cell receptor beta chains below all came from one sample that was sequenced in a study of cytomegalovirus exposure and HLA in healthy donors. Generated by immunoSEQ multiplex PCR, the TCRdb table keeps only in-frame clones and is missing some. Here the sample spans roughly 120,000 clones, roughly 94% being singletons. Sample: PBMCs. The receptors were sampled from a woman between 18 and 29 years old in good health and CMV-seronegative.

The CDR3 reads CAIRLAGGQETQYF. In DNA form, the CDR3 reads TGTGCCATCAGGCTAGCGGGGGGCCAAGAGACCCAGTACTTC. V usage is TRBV10-3 and J usage is TRBJ2-5; 11 bases map to TRBD2. V trimming: 6 bases; J trimming: 1 base; junction bases outside the gene matches: 1. CDR1 and CDR2 from the germline V gene are ENHRY and SYGVKD. The CDR3 covers 14 residues.

This clone was seen a single time. The CDR3, as DNA: TGTGCCAGCAGAAGACAGGGTTACCCCTACGAGCAGTACTTC. Its translation: CASRRQGYPYEQYF. The J gene is TRBJ2-7, the V gene TRBV6-5; TRBD1 matches at 7 bases. Germline trimming cut 6 bases from V and 2 bases from J; bases unmatched to any gene: 7. CDR1 MNHEY and CDR2 SVGAGI come from the germline V gene. The CDR3 totals 14 residues.

V gene TRBV29-1 combines with J gene TRBJ1-2; D is undetermined. The CDR3 has 12 residues. Trimming stripped 3 bases from V and 2 bases from J, with 7 bases between. Germline CDR1 and CDR2: SQVTM and ANQGSEA. The CDR3 loop reads CSVEGQNYGYTF. The CDR3 nucleotides are TGCAGCGTTGAGGGCCAGAACTATGGCTACACCTTC.

The chain recombines TRBV19 with TRBJ2-7; D remains ambiguous. Germline V lookup: CDR1 LNHDA, CDR2 SQIVND (reference sequence). Trimming took off 3 bases at V and 0 bases at J, with 9 bases between the two ends. The CDR3 contains 14 residues. The CDR3 sequence is CASSIVESSYEQYF. The CDR3 DNA sequence: TGTGCCAGTAGTATCGTGGAGTCCTCCTACGAGCAGTACTTC.

The CDR3 nucleotides read TGTGCCAGCAGTTTTCCCATTGCCTACAATGAGCAGTTCTTC. Translating gives CASSFPIAYNEQFF. The chain links TRBV28 to TRBJ2-1; unclear D gene. Germline V gene lookup returns CDR1 MDHEN and CDR2 SYDVKM. V was pared by 3 bases and J by 2 bases, with 8 bases between. This CDR3 comprises 14 residues.

V and J are TRBV5-1 and TRBJ1-4, with D hard to call. The germline V gene has CDR1 SGHRS and CDR2 YFSETQ. The CDR3 is made up of 15 amino acids. V lost 0 bases and J 7 bases, leaving 13 bases between the germline ends. In nucleotides, the CDR3 is TGCGCCAGCAGCTTGGAGGGAGGGAGAGGTGAAAAACTGTTTTTT. This translates into CASSLEGGRGEKLFF.

CDR3 sequence reads: CASSAGFIETQYF. The CDR3 DNA is TGTGCCAGCAGTGCGGGTTTTATAGAGACCCAGTACTTC. The rearrangement joins TRBV2 to TRBJ2-5; D remains ambiguous. The CDR3 totals 13 residues. V was pared by 4 bases and J by 4 bases, with 10 bases between. The germline V gene encodes CDR1 SNHLY and CDR2 FYNNEI.

J is TRBJ1-5 and V is TRBV30, with D maybe TRBD1 (6 bases). The V and J ends lost 0 bases and 6 bases respectively, with 12 bases between them. Germline CDR1 and CDR2: GTSNPN and SVGIG (reference sequence). The CDR3 consists of 14 residues. CDR3 sequence reads: CAWSVGGGAQPQHF. The CDR3 DNA reads as TGTGCCTGGAGTGTTGGAGGGGGGGCTCAGCCCCAGCATTTT.

The V call is TRBV5-6, the J call TRBJ2-7, with 9 positions matching TRBD2. The V segment lost 2 bases and the J segment 7 bases; nucleotides outside the gene matches: 10. There are 15 residues in the CDR3. Per the germline V gene, CDR1 is SGHDT and CDR2 is YYEEEE. This chain's CDR3 is CASSFGAGGAQEQYF. CDR3 nucleotide sequence: TGTGCCAGCAGCTTTGGGGCGGGGGGGGCCCAAGAGCAGTACTTC. The full variable domain, in which reference TRBV5-6 and TRBJ2-7 provide the parts outside the CDR3, is DAGVTQSPTHLIKTRGQQVTLRCSPKSGHDTVSWYQQALGQGPQFIFQYYEEEERQRGNFPDRFSGHQFPNYSSELNVNALLLGDSALYLCASSFGAGGAQEQYFGPGTRLTVT.

CDR3 sequence: CASSLDTGELFF. The CDR3 DNA sequence: TGTGCCAGCAGCCTCGACACCGGGGAGCTGTTTTTT. V gene TRBV9 combines with J gene TRBJ2-2; no clear D gene. The CDR3 loop spans 12 amino acids. V was pared by 4 bases and J by 3 bases, with 4 bases between. Germline-derived CDR1 and CDR2 are SGDLS and YYNGEE. Using reference TRBV9 and TRBJ2-2 for the parts outside the CDR3, the full variable domain is DSGVTQTPKHLITATGQRVTLRCSPRSGDLSVYWYQQSLDQGLQFLIQYYNGEERAKGNILERFSAQQFPDLHSELNLSSLELGDSALYFCASSLDTGELFFGEGSRLTVL.

The DNA of the CDR3 is TGTGCCAGCAGTTTAATTCAGGGCTACGAGCAGTACTTC. Protein product: CASSLIQGYEQYF. The genes are TRBV27 and TRBJ2-7; perhaps TRBD1 as D (5 bases). V lost 2 bases and J lost 3, with 8 bases in between. Germline V lookup: CDR1 MNHEY, CDR2 SMNVEV (reference sequence). The length of the CDR3 is 13 residues.

The J gene is TRBJ1-5, the V gene TRBV7-8, with D unresolved. Per the germline V gene, CDR1 is SGHVS and CDR2 is FQNEAQ. Trimming took off 5 bases at V and 0 bases at J, with 5 bases between the two ends. There are 13 residues in the CDR3. CDR3 coding DNA: TGTGCCAGCAGCGGGAGTAGCAATCAGCCCCAGCATTTT. As protein: CASSGSSNQPQHF. The complete variable domain, with remaining parts taken from reference TRBV7-8 and TRBJ1-5, reads GAGVSQSPRYKVAKRGQDVALRCDPISGHVSLFWYQQALGQGPEFLTYFQNEAQLDKSGLPSDRFFAERPEGSVSTLKIQRTQQEDSAVYLCASSGSSNQPQHFGDGTRLSIL.

This clone was detected a few times. The chain links TRBV6-1 to TRBJ1-5, with D possibly being TRBD1 (6 bases). Germline values: CDR1 MNHNS, CDR2 SASEGT. Trimming stripped 5 bases from V and 0 bases from J, with 11 bases between. This CDR3 contains 15 residues. CDR3 residues: CASSLGHYSNQPQHF. As DNA, the CDR3 is TGTGCCAGCAGTTTGGGACACTATAGCAATCAGCCCCAGCATTTT.

This chain joins TRBV5-4 and TRBJ1-2; the D gene is possibly TRBD1 (5 bases). The V end lost 0 bases, the J end lost 7 bases, and 16 bases lay between the germline ends. The length of the CDR3 is 15 residues. In germline, CDR1 is SGHNT, CDR2 YYREEE (reference sequence). The CDR3 loop reads CASSLGQTLGGGYTF. The CDR3, as DNA: TGTGCCAGCAGCTTGGGACAGACCCTCGGGGGTGGCTACACCTTC.